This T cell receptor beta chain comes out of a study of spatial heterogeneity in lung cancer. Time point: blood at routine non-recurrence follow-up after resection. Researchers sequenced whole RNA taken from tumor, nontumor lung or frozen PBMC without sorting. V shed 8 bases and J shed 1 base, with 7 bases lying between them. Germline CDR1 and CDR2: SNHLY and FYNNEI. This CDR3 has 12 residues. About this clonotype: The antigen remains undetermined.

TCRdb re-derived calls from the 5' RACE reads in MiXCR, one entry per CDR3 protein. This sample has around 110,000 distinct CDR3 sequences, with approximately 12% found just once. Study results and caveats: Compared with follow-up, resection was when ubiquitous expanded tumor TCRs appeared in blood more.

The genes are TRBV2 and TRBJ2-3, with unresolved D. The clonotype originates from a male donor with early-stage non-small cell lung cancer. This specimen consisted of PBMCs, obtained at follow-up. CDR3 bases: TGTGCCAGCGGCGTAGGCACAGATACGCAGTATTTT. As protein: CASGVGTDTQYF.